This T cell receptor (beta chain) was retrieved from a study of CD8+ T cells in alopecia areata. The study's findings and limits: An increase in clonality over normal scalp was evident in lesional scalp, especially alopecia totalis/universalis.

Losses at the gene ends were 4 bases for V and 0 bases for J; bases not matched to a gene: 6. The length of the CDR3 is 15 residues. The germline V gene has CDR1 SGHNT and CDR2 YYREEE (reference sequence). Isolated RNA was reverse transcribed into cDNA used as the sequencing template. Clones were read by immunoSEQ multiplex PCR, and TCRdb kept only the in-frame ones, dropping some. The data contain over 120,000 clones, roughly 62% of them singletons. Regarding this clone: Its target is unknown.

This chain connects TRBV5-4 to TRBJ2-7, with 8 bases lining up with TRBD2. Sequenced here: CD4+ T cells sorted from blood, sampled at week 0. The TCR was taken from a human donor with alopecia areata. The CDR3 coding sequence is TGTGCCAGCAGCCTACAGCGGGGGAGCTCCTACGAGCAGTACTTC. Its translation is CASSLQRGSSYEQYF. Based on the CDR3 plus reference TRBV5-4 and TRBJ2-7, the full variable domain is ETGVTQSPTHLIKTRGQQVTLRCSSQSGHNTVSWYQQALGQGPQFIFQYYREEENGRGNFPPRFSGLQFPNYSSELNVNALELDDSALYLCASSLQRGSSYEQYFGPGTRLTVT.